The source of this T cell receptor beta chain is a study of vaccination effects on CD4 cells after COVID-19. Overall study: Antigen-specific CD4+ T cells expanded by the ViraFEST assay with viral peptide pools were then sequenced.

Some clones are missing from TCRdb's copy, which holds only in-frame ones; the method was immunoSEQ multiplex PCR. The table has roughly 50,000 clones, approximately 65% seen once. CDR3 length: 14 residues. With 6 bases removed from V and 5 bases from J, the gap between germline ends came to 11 bases. Germline V lookup: CDR1 LNHDA, CDR2 SQIVND (reference sequence). At the end of 10 days of culture, CD4+ T cells were isolated. In the vaccine recipients, nucleocapsid antibodies were negative and there was no prior SARS-CoV-2 infection. A half-volume exchange with IL-2 medium occurred on days 3 and 7. This clone was observed a few times. The antigen remains unidentified.

The clonotype comes from a human donor who received a COVID-19 vaccine. The chain employs TRBV19 and TRBJ1-6, with no clear D. The sample in question was CD4+ T cells from PBMCs cultured without peptide, obtained before COVID-19 vaccination. The chain's CDR3 is CASRQAGDNSPLHF. In DNA form, the CDR3 reads TGTGCCAGTAGGCAGGCCGGCGATAATTCACCCCTCCACTTT.